Listed below are T cell receptor beta chains from one sample, sequenced in a study of T cells in Graves' hyperthyroidism and ophthalmopathy. Each CDR3 protein gets one entry after TCRdb re-called the multiplex PCR reads with MiXCR. The sample has about 610,000 distinct CDR3 sequences, about 16% seen once. Sequenced sample: blood. The receptor set was obtained from a woman aged 40 to 50 with Graves' ophthalmopathy. The CDR3 runs from the conserved cysteine through the conserved F or W. Fields, in order: D gene, CDR3 length, clone size, J gene, V gene, CDR3 DNA, CDR3 protein. A D gene is named only where the DNA matches it firmly. The size of a clone is reported for some rows only, either as once, few or many, or as a class for expanded clones.

-,14,-,TRBJ2-3,TRBV7-9,TGTGCCAGCAGCTTAAGATCCCCCGCAGATACGCAGTATTTT,CASSLRSPADTQYF
TRBD1,14,many,TRBJ2-7,TRBV28,TGTGCCAGCCTTGGACAGGGGGCGGTAGGGGAGCAGTACTTC,CASLGQGAVGEQYF
-,14,many,TRBJ2-3,TRBV30,TGTGCCTGGAGTACTGGGACTAGCACAGATACGCAGTATTTT,CAWSTGTSTDTQYF
TRBD2,17,few,TRBJ2-1,TRBV3-1,TGTGCCAGCAGCCAGTCAACTAGCGGGAGATTAGGCAATGAGCAGTTCTTC,CASSQSTSGRLGNEQFF
TRBD2,17,many,TRBJ2-1,TRBV5-5,TGTGCCAGCAGCTTGGCCGGGACTAGCGTCTCCTACAATGAGCAGTTCTTC,CASSLAGTSVSYNEQFF
TRBD1,15,many,TRBJ1-2,TRBV28,TGTGCCAGCAGTTTTGGGGGTACAGGGGGGTATGGCTACACCTTC,CASSFGGTGGYGYTF
-,15,many,TRBJ2-1,TRBV2,TGTGCCAGCAGTGAAGGATCTGGTGGGTACAATGAGCAGTTCTTC,CASSEGSGGYNEQFF
TRBD1,13,many,TRBJ1-2,TRBV2,TGTGCCAGCAGGCCTGGACAGGAATTGGGCTACACCTTC,CASRPGQELGYTF
-,15,many,TRBJ2-5,TRBV7-2,TGTGCCAGCAGCTTTTCAGGTGTAGCTAAAGAGACCCAGTACTTC,CASSFSGVAKETQYF
-,16,few,TRBJ2-3,TRBV15,TGTGCCACCAGCAGAGGATCCGACAGGTCCACAGATACGCAGTATTTT,CATSRGSDRSTDTQYF
-,13,many,TRBJ1-4,TRBV30,TGTGCCTCGAGTGAGGGGGCTAATGAAAAACTGTTTTTT,CASSEGANEKLFF
TRBD1,14,many,TRBJ1-2,TRBV28,TGTGCCAGCAGACGGGGACAGGAATTCTATGGCTACACCTTC,CASRRGQEFYGYTF
TRBD1,15,many,TRBJ2-3,TRBV3-1,TGTGCCAGCAGCTTCCCGGGACAGGGTATGAATACGCAGTATTTT,CASSFPGQGMNTQYF
-,13,many,TRBJ1-1,TRBV11-2,TGTGCCAGCAGCCCTGGGACTGCGCCTGAAGCTTTCTTT,CASSPGTAPEAFF
TRBD2,15,-,TRBJ2-1,TRBV12-3/TRBV12-4,TGTGCCAGCAGAATAAGCGGGGGGGCTGTCAATGAGCAGTTCTTC,CASRISGGAVNEQFF
-,12,-,TRBJ2-5,TRBV28,TGTGCCAGCAGTTCCCGACGGTTTTCCCAGTACTTC,CASSSRRFSQYF
TRBD1,15,many,TRBJ1-1,TRBV11-2,TGTGCCAGCAGCCTCAGGGGGCATTTGAACACTGAAGCTTTCTTT,CASSLRGHLNTEAFF
TRBD2,16,-,TRBJ2-5,TRBV20-1,TGCAGTGCTACCAATCTAGCGGGGGCGTACCAAGAGACCCAGTACTTC,CSATNLAGAYQETQYF
-,13,few,TRBJ2-2,TRBV12-3/TRBV12-4,TGTGCCAGCAGTTTAGGTCTTGCGGGGGAGCTGTTTTTT,CASSLGLAGELFF
-,15,many,TRBJ2-5,TRBV5-6,TGTGCCAGCAGCTTGCGATTGGGAAGTCAAGAGACCCAGTACTTC,CASSLRLGSQETQYF
-,14,few,TRBJ2-7,TRBV16,TGTGCCAGCAGCCAATCTGCCAGGGTCCACGAGCAGTACTTC,CASSQSARVHEQYF
TRBD1,12,few,TRBJ1-1,TRBV6-1,TGTGCCAGCGCAGGGGGGTGGACTGAAGCTTTCTTT,CASAGGWTEAFF
-,12,many,TRBJ2-3,TRBV30,TGTGCCTGGAGTGTTCGGACAGATACGCAGTATTTT,CAWSVRTDTQYF
TRBD2,16,few,TRBJ2-3,TRBV27,TGTGCCAGCATCAACAAGGGCAGGCCGGGGGGGGATACGCAGTATTTT,CASINKGRPGGDTQYF
-,12,-,TRBJ1-3,TRBV27,TGTGCCAGCCAGGGGCCTGGAAACACCATATATTTT,CASQGPGNTIYF
-,9,few,TRBJ1-1,TRBV29-1,TGCAGCGTTGTAACTGAAGCTTTCTTT,CSVVTEAFF